Shown below are 27 T cell receptor beta chains from a single sample sequenced in a study of blood T cell repertoires in COVID-19. The data were produced by immunoSEQ multiplex PCR, yet TCRdb's version contains in-frame clones alone and is incomplete. Among over 200,000 clones listed, 70% to 90% were seen once. Sequencing was carried out using PBMCs or T cells enriched from blood (not recorded which). The receptors come from a man aged 25-40 years who had recovered from COVID-19.

V is TRBV5-1 and J is TRBJ1-2, with a tentative D call TRBD1 (6 bases). Germline values: CDR1 SGHRS, CDR2 YFSETQ. Deletions cut 4 bases from V and 7 bases from J, with 35 bases between. This CDR3 is 20 amino acids long. CDR3 region: CASSLLNTPRTDFERGGYTF. The DNA for the CDR3 is TGCGCCAGCAGCCTATTAAATACACCCAGGACAGATTTCGAGCGGGGTGGCTACACCTTC.

This chain connects TRBV7-9 to TRBJ2-1; 10 nucleotides align to TRBD1. The CDR3 extends over 17 amino acids. J gave up 4 bases and V 1 base, and 7 bases lay outside the gene matches. Germline V gene sequence: CDR1 SEHNR, CDR2 FQNEAQ (reference sequence). This CDR3 reads CASSLGSGQGSYNEQFF. DNA for the CDR3: TGTGCCAGCAGCTTAGGTTCGGGACAGGGGTCATACAATGAGCAGTTCTTC.

This clone appeared a single time. The chain is built from TRBV5-1 and TRBJ1-2, with D possibly matching TRBD1 (6 bases). The CDR3 consists of 16 residues. Per germline, CDR1 SGHRS and CDR2 YFSETQ. V was trimmed by 0 bases and J by 6 bases, leaving 18 bases between them. The CDR3 loop is CASSLGSAGEGHGYTF. In DNA, the CDR3 is TGCGCCAGCAGCTTGGGCTCGGCAGGGGAAGGCCATGGCTACACCTTC.

V is TRBV29-1 and J is TRBJ1-4; D is unresolved. CDR3 length equals 14 residues. The V and J ends lost 3 bases and 7 bases respectively, with 15 bases between them. Germline values: CDR1 SQVTM, CDR2 ANQGSEA. The CDR3 loop is CSVDLREGGEKLFF. The CDR3 DNA sequence: TGCAGCGTTGACCTTAGGGAGGGTGGTGAAAAACTGTTTTTT. The full variable domain, in which reference TRBV29-1 and TRBJ1-4 provide the parts outside the CDR3, is SAVISQKPSRDICQRGTSLTIQCQVDSQVTMMFWYRQQPGQSLTLIATANQGSEATYESGFVIDKFPISRPNLTFSTLTVSNMSPEDSSIYLCSVDLREGGEKLFFGSGTQLSVL.

V and J are TRBV3-1 (or the pseudogene TRBV3-2) and TRBJ2-7; D might be TRBD1 (6 bases). Trimming took off 6 bases at V and 1 base at J, with 13 bases between the two ends. This CDR3 is 14 amino acids long. CDR1 is LGHDT and CDR2 is YNNKEL in the germline V gene (reference sequence). Here the CDR3 reads CASSSTGNSYEQYF. The CDR3 DNA reads TGTGCCAGCAGTAGTACAGGGAATTCCTACGAGCAGTACTTC.

With respect to this clone: This may stem from a read error, because a much larger clone lies one nucleotide away. The chain uses TRBV5-1 and TRBJ2-2; a weak D match, TRBD1 (6 bases). The V gene's germline CDR1 is SGHRS and CDR2 YFSETQ. The CDR3 loop spans 16 amino acids. CDR3 DNA: TGCGCCAGCAGCGGGTTCGGCAGGGGTGACACCAGGGAGCTGTTTTTT. Its protein product is CASSGFGRGDTRELFF.

The chain combines TRBV18 with TRBJ2-3; D possibly corresponds to TRBD1 (5 bases). In germline, CDR1 is KGHSH, CDR2 LQKENI. The CDR3 has 14 residues. V lost 0 bases to trimming and J lost 7 bases, with 11 bases between them. The CDR3 is CASSPPSPGHTQYF. For the CDR3, the DNA is TGTGCCAGCTCACCACCGTCTCCAGGGCATACGCAGTATTTT.

The rearrangement links TRBV3-1 (or the pseudogene TRBV3-2) to TRBJ1-2, with a possible D match to TRBD1 (5 bases). The CDR3 extends over 17 amino acids. V was shortened by 1 base and J by 0 bases, with 15 bases between the two germline ends. Per germline, CDR1 LGHDT and CDR2 YNNKEL (reference sequence). The CDR3 DNA sequence: TGTGCCAGCAGCCAAGCCTGGGGGACTAATTCTAACTATGGCTACACCTTC. Residues: CASSQAWGTNSNYGYTF.

The V call is TRBV11-2, the J call TRBJ2-7; tentatively, D is TRBD2 (5 bases). Germline V gene lookup returns CDR1 SGHAT and CDR2 FQNNGV. This CDR3 region has 14 residues. The germline V and J ends were trimmed by 7 bases and 3 bases, with 16 bases remaining between them. The CDR3 DNA reads as TGTGCCAGCACACACGAGCGGCTACTCTACGAGCAGTACTTC. Translation gives CASTHERLLYEQYF.

The rearrangement uses TRBV19 and TRBJ1-5; TRBD1 matches 10 bases. The length of the CDR3 is 15 residues. Looked up from germline, CDR1 is LNHDA and CDR2 is SQIVND (reference sequence). Unmatched junction bases numbered 5, after V lost 5 bases and J lost 4 bases. The CDR3 coding sequence is TGTGCCAGTAGTGTGGACAGGGGGAGAAATCAGCCCCAGCATTTT. This sequence encodes CASSVDRGRNQPQHF. Full variable domain (outside the CDR3, taken from reference TRBV19 and TRBJ1-5): DGGITQSPKYLFRKEGQNVTLSCEQNLNHDAMYWYRQDPGQGLRLIYYSQIVNDFQKGDIAEGYSVSREKKESFPLTVTSAQKNPTAFYLCASSVDRGRNQPQHFGDGTRLSIL.

The J gene is TRBJ1-3, the V gene TRBV30, with D hard to call. This CDR3 contains 13 residues. Trimming cost V 1 base and J 5 bases, with 9 bases left between them. Germline loops: CDR1 GTSNPN, CDR2 SVGIG (reference sequence). This CDR3 reads CAWSARGRNTIYF. The CDR3 coding sequence is TGTGCCTGGAGTGCCCGGGGAAGAAACACCATATATTTT.

This clone has a count of ten or more. Distinct nucleotide sequences in the sample also encode this CDR3. The rearrangement joins TRBV7-9 to TRBJ2-3, with no clear D. The germline V gene encodes CDR1 SEHNR and CDR2 FQNEAQ (reference sequence). This CDR3 comprises 12 residues. V gave up 5 bases and J gave up 4 bases, with 7 bases separating them. The CDR3 DNA follows: TGTGCCAGCAGCCCTCCAGCAGATACGCAGTATTTT. Protein product: CASSPPADTQYF.

CDR3 residues: CASSQLSVSQGAGKTQYF. DNA for the CDR3: TGTGCCAGCAGTCAACTCTCGGTTTCGCAGGGGGCGGGAAAGACCCAGTACTTC. The chain recombines TRBV27 with TRBJ2-5; 8 bases fit TRBD1. The ends lost 5 bases at V and 6 bases at J; junction bases unmatched: 20. This CDR3 is built from 18 residues. Per germline, CDR1 MNHEY and CDR2 SMNVEV (reference sequence).

The gene calls are TRBV5-1 and TRBJ2-1, with D possibly being TRBD2 (5 bases). This CDR3 is 17 amino acids long. Germline CDR1 is SGHRS and CDR2 is YFSETQ. V was trimmed by 4 bases and J by 0 bases, leaving 17 bases between them. The CDR3 is CASSRSPAVSSYNEQFF. DNA of the CDR3: TGCGCCAGCAGCCGGTCCCCAGCGGTGAGCTCCTACAATGAGCAGTTCTTC.

V gene TRBV28 combines with J gene TRBJ2-2; D unresolved. V lost 4 bases and J lost 2, with 8 bases in between. Per germline, CDR1 MDHEN and CDR2 SYDVKM. The CDR3 extends over 14 amino acids. CDR3 sequence reads: CASSYPGNTGELFF. The CDR3 DNA reads TGTGCCAGCAGTTACCCAGGAAACACCGGGGAGCTGTTTTTT.

The J gene is TRBJ2-4, the V gene TRBV2, with 7 bases that match TRBD2. CDR3 length: 14 residues. V was pared by 4 bases and J by 1 base, with 1 base of the junction left unmatched. CDR1 is SNHLY, CDR2 FYNNEI, per germline. The CDR3: CASSVRGAKNIQYF. DNA of the CDR3: TGTGCCAGCAGTGTGCGGGGGGCCAAAAACATTCAGTACTTC.

The J gene is TRBJ1-4, the V gene TRBV27; weak D call: TRBD1 (5 bases). V was clipped by 6 bases and J by 1 base, with 15 bases between them. CDR3 length: 16 amino acids. The germline V gene has CDR1 MNHEY and CDR2 SMNVEV (reference sequence). The CDR3 reads CASRLMAGGTNEKLFF. CDR3 nucleotides: TGTGCCAGCAGACTTATGGCGGGGGGAACTAATGAAAAACTGTTTTTT.

The chain is built from TRBV7-8 and TRBJ1-5, with 8 nucleotides matching TRBD1. The CDR3 spans 17 residues. The germline V gene encodes CDR1 SGHVS and CDR2 FQNEAQ. Germline trimming cut 2 bases from V and 0 bases from J; bases unmatched to any gene: 6. The CDR3 protein is CASSLMGTGYSNQPQHF. CDR3 bases: TGTGCCAGCAGCTTAATGGGGACAGGTTATAGCAATCAGCCCCAGCATTTT.

V and J are TRBV3-1 (or the pseudogene TRBV3-2) and TRBJ2-7; 10 bases align to TRBD2. The junction had 5 bases not matched to a gene; V was cut back by 1 base and J by 5 bases. This CDR3 has 15 residues. CDR1 and CDR2 from the germline V gene are LGHDT and YNNKEL (reference sequence). CDR3 amino acids: CASSQVASGSHEQYF. As DNA, the CDR3 is TGTGCCAGCAGCCAAGTGGCTAGCGGGAGCCACGAGCAGTACTTC.

The chain has TRBV28 and TRBJ2-7; 7 nucleotides match TRBD1. CDR1 MDHEN and CDR2 SYDVKM come from the germline V gene. This CDR3 has 15 amino acids. Trimming took 1 base from V and 2 from J; bases not matched to a gene: 5. CDR3 nucleotides: TGTGCCAGCAGTTTATCCCGGACAGGTACCTACGAGCAGTACTTC. It yields the protein CASSLSRTGTYEQYF.

V usage is TRBV6-5 and J usage is TRBJ1-6; D unresolved. Germline loops: CDR1 MNHEY, CDR2 SVGAGI. V lost 6 bases to trimming and J lost 8 bases, with 14 bases between them. The CDR3 runs 14 residues. The CDR3 DNA is TGTGCCAGCAGACCCCCGGGAGCCCATTCACCCCTCCACTTT. Protein product: CASRPPGAHSPLHF.

This clone showed up just once. The CDR3 nucleotides read TGTGCCAGCAGCTTAGTTGCGGGGAGCACAGATACGCAGTATTTT. It specifies CASSLVAGSTDTQYF. V is TRBV7-9 and J is TRBJ2-3, with D perhaps matching TRBD2 (6 bases). The length of the CDR3 is 15 residues. Trimming took 1 base from V and 0 from J, leaving 8 bases between them. Germline V CDR1 and CDR2: SEHNR, FQNEAQ (reference sequence).

The rearrangement joins TRBV20-1 to TRBJ2-7, with D uncertain. Trimming removed 3 bases at V and 1 base at J, with 7 bases between. Looked up from germline, CDR1 is DFQATT and CDR2 is SNEGSKA (reference sequence). The length of the CDR3 is 12 residues. The CDR3 sequence: CSASGVSYEQYF. The DNA for the CDR3 is TGCAGTGCTAGTGGAGTTTCCTACGAGCAGTACTTC.

This chain connects TRBV19 to TRBJ1-3; 7 positions match TRBD1. This CDR3 region has 15 residues. The V segment lost 5 bases and the J segment 10 bases; nucleotides outside the gene matches: 14. The germline CDR1 and CDR2 sequences are LNHDA and SQIVND (reference sequence). CDR3 sequence (DNA): TGTGCCAGTAGTGCACCTCACCGGGACAGCGAGACCATATATTTT. Amino acid sequence: CASSAPHRDSETIYF.

The chain has TRBV5-8 and TRBJ1-2; tentative D call: TRBD1 (5 bases). CDR3 size: 13 residues. V was cut by 5 bases and J by 5 bases, with 13 bases left in between. Germline V CDR1 and CDR2: SGHTS, YDEGEE. The CDR3 DNA sequence: TGTGCCAGCAGAGCAGGGTTGGAATATGGCTACACCTTC. Its translation: CASRAGLEYGYTF.

The chain joins TRBV27 to TRBJ1-2, with 8 bases fitting TRBD1. Germline CDR1 MNHEY, CDR2 SMNVEV (reference sequence). The CDR3 is 14 amino acids. With V trimmed by 2 bases and J by 6 bases, 5 bases remained unmatched. The CDR3, as DNA: TGTGCCAGCAGTTTAACAGGGGGAGGCGATGGCTACACCTTC. Translated: CASSLTGGGDGYTF.

The chain is built from TRBV6-5 and TRBJ1-2; D unresolved. The ends were cut back, 0 bases at V and 3 bases at J, with 11 bases in the middle. Looked up from germline, CDR1 is MNHEY and CDR2 is SVGAGI. This CDR3 spans 15 amino acids. The CDR3 loop is CASSYSAGQHYGYTF. The CDR3 coding sequence is TGTGCCAGCAGTTACTCTGCGGGCCAACACTATGGCTACACCTTC.